Below are 9 T cell receptor beta chains sequenced from a single sample in a study of blood T cell repertoires in COVID-19. Produced via immunoSEQ multiplex PCR; TCRdb's table is partial and in-frame only. The sample yields around 130,000 clones, more than 75% seen once. Sequencing was done on a sample of peripheral blood. All receptors derive from a woman aged 45 to 65 who had recovered from COVID-19.

This chain links TRBV3-1 (or the pseudogene TRBV3-2) with TRBJ1-2; D is unclear. With 3 bases removed from V and 8 bases from J, the gap between germline ends came to 7 bases. The CDR3 length is 11 residues. Germline CDR1 reads LGHDT; CDR2 reads YNNKEL (reference sequence). The CDR3 here is CASSQGRGYTF. For the CDR3, the DNA is TGTGCCAGCAGCCAGGGCCGCGGCTACACCTTC.

The CDR3 reads CASSQPTSRVLGTEAFF. For the CDR3, the DNA is TGCGCCAGCAGTCAGCCAACGTCCAGGGTATTGGGCACTGAAGCTTTCTTT. The chain recombines TRBV23-1 with TRBJ1-1; TRBD1 is a possible D gene (5 bases). TRBV23-1 is an open reading frame, and its role is uncertain. The CDR3 consists of 17 residues. Trimming stripped 3 bases from V and 4 bases from J, with 21 bases between.

The sample holds a few counts of this clone. The genes are TRBV27 and TRBJ2-1; TRBD2 agrees at 11 bases. The CDR3 contains 15 residues. The J segment lost 7 bases and the V segment lost 8 bases, leaving 10 bases of the junction unmatched. The germline gives CDR1 MNHEY, CDR2 SMNVEV (reference sequence). Here the CDR3 reads CASGISGGARNEQFF. Here the CDR3 DNA reads TGTGCCAGCGGGATTAGCGGGGGGGCCCGGAATGAGCAGTTCTTC.

The chain has TRBV3-1 (or the pseudogene TRBV3-2) and TRBJ1-5; the match to TRBD1 covers 8 bases. The CDR3 totals 16 residues. The germline CDR1 and CDR2 sequences are LGHDT and YNNKEL (reference sequence). J was trimmed by 2 bases and V by 4 bases; bases with no gene match: 7. The CDR3 DNA is TGTGCCAGCAGCCCACATGGGGGACAGGGCAATCAGCCCCAGCATTTT. Its translation is CASSPHGGQGNQPQHF.

There are a few counts of this clone. The chain combines TRBV15 with TRBJ1-2; TRBD1 aligns across 10 bases. Germline values: CDR1 LNHNV, CDR2 YYDKDF (reference sequence). The CDR3 consists of 16 residues. V lost 3 bases, J lost 6 bases, and 10 bases stayed unmatched. The CDR3 bases are TGTGCCACCAGCAGGGGGGACAGGGGATATAGGGATGGCTACACCTTC. It yields the protein CATSRGDRGYRDGYTF.

V and J are TRBV29-1 and TRBJ2-7, with 11 bases aligning to TRBD2. Germline V gene sequence: CDR1 SQVTM, CDR2 ANQGSEA. The CDR3 spans 13 residues. V lost 7 bases and J lost 2; bases outside the gene matches: 4. CDR3 loop: CSATSGKTYEQYF. CDR3 in DNA: TGCAGCGCGACTAGCGGGAAAACCTACGAGCAGTACTTC.

The chain combines TRBV2 with TRBJ1-1; D remains unclear. Germline CDR1 SNHLY, CDR2 FYNNEI. CDR3 length equals 13 residues. Deletions cut 3 bases from V and 1 base from J, with 6 bases between. CDR3 in DNA: TGTGCCAGCAGTGATTTCAGGAACACTGAAGCTTTCTTT. It is translated as CASSDFRNTEAFF.

The V call is TRBV2, the J call TRBJ2-2, with 12 bases lining up with TRBD2. Germline V gives CDR1 SNHLY, CDR2 FYNNEI. The CDR3 is 16 residues long. The trim removed 6 bases at V and 4 bases at J, leaving 6 bases unmatched. The DNA of the CDR3 is TGTGCCAGCAGCATACTAGCGGGGGGATTCACCGGGGAGCTGTTTTTT. Its translation: CASSILAGGFTGELFF.

This rearrangement joins TRBV5-1 to TRBJ2-7; D might be TRBD1 (7 bases). Looked up from germline, CDR1 is SGHRS and CDR2 is YFSETQ. The length of the CDR3 is 16 residues. The V end lost 2 bases, the J end lost 2 bases, and 17 bases lay between the germline ends. CDR3 DNA sequence: TGCGCCAGCAGCTTAAAGGGGGGACAGCGTGCCTACGAGCAGTACTTC. Protein sequence: CASSLKGGQRAYEQYF.